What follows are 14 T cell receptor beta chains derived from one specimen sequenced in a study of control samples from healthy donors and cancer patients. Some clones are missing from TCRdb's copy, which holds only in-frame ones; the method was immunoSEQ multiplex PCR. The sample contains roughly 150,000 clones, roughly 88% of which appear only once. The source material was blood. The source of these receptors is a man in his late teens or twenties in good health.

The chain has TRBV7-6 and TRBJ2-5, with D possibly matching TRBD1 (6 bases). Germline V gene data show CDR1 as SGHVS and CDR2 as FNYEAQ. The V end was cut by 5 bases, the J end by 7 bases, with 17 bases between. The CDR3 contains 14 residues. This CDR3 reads CASSVQGSGATQYF. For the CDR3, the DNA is TGTGCCAGCAGCGTGCAGGGGAGCGGAGCGACCCAGTACTTC.

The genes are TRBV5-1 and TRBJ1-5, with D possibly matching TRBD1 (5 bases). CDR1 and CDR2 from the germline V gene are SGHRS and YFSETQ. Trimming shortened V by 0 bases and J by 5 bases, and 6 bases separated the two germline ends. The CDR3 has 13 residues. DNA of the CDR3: TGCGCCAGCAGCTTGGAGGGGTATCAGCCCCAGCATTTT. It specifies CASSLEGYQPQHF. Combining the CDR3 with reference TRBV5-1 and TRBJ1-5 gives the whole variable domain KAGVTQTPRYLIKTRGQQVTLSCSPISGHRSVSWYQQTPGQGLQFLFEYFSETQRNKGNFPGRFSGRQFSNSRSEMNVSTLELGDSALYLCASSLEGYQPQHFGDGTRLSIL.

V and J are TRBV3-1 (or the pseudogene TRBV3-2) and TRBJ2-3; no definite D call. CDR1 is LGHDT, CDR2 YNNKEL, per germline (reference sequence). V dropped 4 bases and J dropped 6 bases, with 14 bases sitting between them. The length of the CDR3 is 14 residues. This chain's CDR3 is CASSLTRSSDTQYF. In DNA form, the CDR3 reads TGTGCCAGCAGCCTTACCAGGAGTTCTGATACGCAGTATTTT.

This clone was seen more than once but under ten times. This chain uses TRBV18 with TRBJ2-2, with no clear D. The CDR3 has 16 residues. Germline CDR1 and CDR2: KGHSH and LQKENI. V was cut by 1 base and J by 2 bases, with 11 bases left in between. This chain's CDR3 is CASSPRVHSNTGELFF. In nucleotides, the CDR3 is TGTGCCAGCTCACCACGGGTCCACTCCAACACCGGGGAGCTGTTTTTT.

CDR3 bases: TGTGCCAGCAGCTACGGTAACACTGAAGCTTTCTTT. This sequence encodes CASSYGNTEAFF. The chain joins TRBV7-8 to TRBJ1-1; D call uncertain. Trimming stripped 4 bases from V and 2 bases from J, with 5 bases between. CDR1 SGHVS and CDR2 FQNEAQ come from the germline V gene. The CDR3 consists of 12 residues. Complete variable domain (other parts from reference TRBV7-8 and TRBJ1-1): GAGVSQSPRYKVAKRGQDVALRCDPISGHVSLFWYQQALGQGPEFLTYFQNEAQLDKSGLPSDRFFAERPEGSVSTLKIQRTQQEDSAVYLCASSYGNTEAFFGQGTRLTVV.

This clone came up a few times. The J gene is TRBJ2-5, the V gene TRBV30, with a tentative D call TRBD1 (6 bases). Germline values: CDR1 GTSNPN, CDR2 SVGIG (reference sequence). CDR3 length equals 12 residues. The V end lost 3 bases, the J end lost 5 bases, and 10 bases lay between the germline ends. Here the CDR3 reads CAWRGARETQYF. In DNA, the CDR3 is TGTGCCTGGAGGGGGGCTCGGGAGACCCAGTACTTC.

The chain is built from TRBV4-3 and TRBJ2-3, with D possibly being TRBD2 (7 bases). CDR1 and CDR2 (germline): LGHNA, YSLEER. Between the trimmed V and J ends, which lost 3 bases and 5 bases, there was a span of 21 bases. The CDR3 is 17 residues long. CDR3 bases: TGCGCCAGCAGCCAGGCAGAAGGGGGGGTCGCACAAGATACGCAGTATTTT. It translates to CASSQAEGGVAQDTQYF.

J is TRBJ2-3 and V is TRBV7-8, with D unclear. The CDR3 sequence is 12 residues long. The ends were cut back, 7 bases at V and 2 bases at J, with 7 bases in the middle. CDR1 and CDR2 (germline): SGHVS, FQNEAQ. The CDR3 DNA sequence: TGTGCCAGCACCTACCTCACAGATACGCAGTATTTT. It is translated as CASTYLTDTQYF.

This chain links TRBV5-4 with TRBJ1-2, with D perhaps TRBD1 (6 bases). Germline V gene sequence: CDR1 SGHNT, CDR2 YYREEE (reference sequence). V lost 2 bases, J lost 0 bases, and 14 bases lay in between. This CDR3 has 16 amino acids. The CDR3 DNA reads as TGTGCCAGCAGCTTTGACCCCAGGGGAGCTAACTATGGCTACACCTTC. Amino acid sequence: CASSFDPRGANYGYTF.

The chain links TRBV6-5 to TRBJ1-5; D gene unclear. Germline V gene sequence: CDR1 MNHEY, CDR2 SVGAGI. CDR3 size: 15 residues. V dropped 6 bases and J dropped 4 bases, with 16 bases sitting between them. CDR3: CASRGTSNSNQPQHF. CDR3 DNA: TGTGCCAGCAGGGGCACATCGAACTCAAATCAGCCCCAGCATTTT.

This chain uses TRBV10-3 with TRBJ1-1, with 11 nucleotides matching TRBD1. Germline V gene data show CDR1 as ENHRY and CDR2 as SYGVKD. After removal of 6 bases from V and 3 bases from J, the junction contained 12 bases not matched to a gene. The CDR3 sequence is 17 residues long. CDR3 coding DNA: TGTGCCATCAGAGGATTTGGACAGGGGGCGCGGGACACTGAAGCTTTCTTT. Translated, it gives CAIRGFGQGARDTEAFF.

The CDR3 DNA sequence: TGTGCCAGCAGCCAGGCTAGCGGACCCCAGTACTTC. The encoded protein is CASSQASGPQYF. The V and J genes are TRBV3-1 (or the pseudogene TRBV3-2) and TRBJ2-5; 7 bases are shared with TRBD2. Germline V gives CDR1 LGHDT, CDR2 YNNKEL (reference sequence). V lost 3 bases, J lost 9 bases, and 4 bases stayed unmatched. The CDR3 covers 12 residues.

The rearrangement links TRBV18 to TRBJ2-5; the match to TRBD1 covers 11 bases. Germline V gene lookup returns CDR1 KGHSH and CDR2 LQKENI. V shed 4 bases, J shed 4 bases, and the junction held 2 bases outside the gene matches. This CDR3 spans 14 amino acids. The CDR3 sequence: CASSLGQGVETQYF. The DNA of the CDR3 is TGTGCCAGCTCACTGGGACAGGGGGTAGAGACCCAGTACTTC.

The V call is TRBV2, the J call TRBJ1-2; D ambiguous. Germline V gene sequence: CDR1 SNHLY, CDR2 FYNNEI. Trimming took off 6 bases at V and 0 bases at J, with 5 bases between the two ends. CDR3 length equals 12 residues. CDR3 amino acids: CASRHTNYGYTF. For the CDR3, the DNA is TGTGCCAGCAGACATACTAACTATGGCTACACCTTC.